This T cell receptor (beta chain) was sequenced in a study of CD8+ T cells in alopecia areata. Study overall: Those treated were given oral tofacitinib at 5 to 10 mg twice daily. General observations from the study: Scalp samples also contribute reads from the resident alphabeta T cells found in normal skin. Many expanded lesional clones persisted in scalp and blood during tofacitinib.

Trimming removed 2 bases from V and 2 bases from J, with 10 bases in between. The CDR3 contains 14 residues. Looked up from germline, CDR1 is SNHLY and CDR2 is FYNNEI. Remarks on this clone: Its target is not known.

The authors extracted RNA and reverse transcribed it into cDNA as the sequencing template. TCRdb's copy holds only in-frame clones and misses some; the assay was immunoSEQ multiplex PCR. The data show about 220,000 clones, more than 45% seen once. Specified treatment: oral pan-JAK inhibitor, 5-10 mg twice daily. This TCR was sampled from a human donor with alopecia areata. Material: CD4+ T cells sorted from blood, obtained at week 4, from a patient treated with tofacitinib. The V call is TRBV2, the J call TRBJ2-7; possible D gene TRBD1, 6 bases. In DNA form, the CDR3 reads TGTGCCAGCAGTGAACTCCACAGGGCCTACGAGCAGTACTTC. Its translation is CASSELHRAYEQYF.